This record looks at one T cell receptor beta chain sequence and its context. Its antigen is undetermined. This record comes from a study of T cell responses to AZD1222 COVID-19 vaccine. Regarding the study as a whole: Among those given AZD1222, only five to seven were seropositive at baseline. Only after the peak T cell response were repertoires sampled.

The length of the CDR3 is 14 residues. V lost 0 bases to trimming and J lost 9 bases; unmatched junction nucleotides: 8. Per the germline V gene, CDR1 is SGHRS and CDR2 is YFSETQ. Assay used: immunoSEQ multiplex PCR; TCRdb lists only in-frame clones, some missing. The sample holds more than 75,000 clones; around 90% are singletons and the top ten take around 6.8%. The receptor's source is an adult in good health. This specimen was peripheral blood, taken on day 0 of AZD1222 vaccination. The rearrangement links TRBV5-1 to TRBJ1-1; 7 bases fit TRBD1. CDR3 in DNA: TGCGCCAGCAGCTTGGGGGACAGAGGGGTACAAGCTTTCTTT. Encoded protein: CASSLGDRGVQAFF.